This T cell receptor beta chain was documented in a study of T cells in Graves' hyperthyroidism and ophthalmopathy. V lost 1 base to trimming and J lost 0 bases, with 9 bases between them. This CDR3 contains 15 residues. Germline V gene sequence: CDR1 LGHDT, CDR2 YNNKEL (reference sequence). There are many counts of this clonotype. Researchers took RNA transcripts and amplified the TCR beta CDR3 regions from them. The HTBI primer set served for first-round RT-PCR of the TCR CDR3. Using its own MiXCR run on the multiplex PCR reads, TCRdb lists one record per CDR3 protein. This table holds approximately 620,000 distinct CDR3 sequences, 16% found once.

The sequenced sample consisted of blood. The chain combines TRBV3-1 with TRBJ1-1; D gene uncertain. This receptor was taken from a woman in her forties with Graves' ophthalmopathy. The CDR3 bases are TGTGCCAGCAGCCAAGGACGGCGCTTGAACACTGAAGCTTTCTTT. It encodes CASSQGRRLNTEAFF.